This T cell receptor (beta chain) was recovered during a study of beta chain features in type 1 diabetes. Study conclusions and caveats: Naive, central memory and regulatory TCRB repertoires appeared more similar among patients than healthy donors.

A sort by CD45RO/CCR7/CD25/CD127/CD95/CD27 yielded CD4+ naive, central memory, regulatory and stem cell-like memory cells. cDNA synthesis used the whole RNA isolate, giving expressed TCRB sequences. Read counts averaged roughly 3.5 million for samples of naive, central memory and regulatory T cells. The repertoire was sequenced with immunoSEQ multiplex PCR; TCRdb's copy has only in-frame clones and lacks some. The sample lists fewer than 250,000 clones, 9.6% occurring once. This clone has more than one count but fewer than ten. Antigen unknown. V was clipped by 3 bases and J by 0 bases, with 6 bases between them. Germline V gives CDR1 GTSNPN, CDR2 SVGIG (reference sequence). The CDR3 totals 13 residues.

The V call is TRBV30, the J call TRBJ1-5; a possible D gene is TRBD1 (5 bases). Sequencing was performed on naive CD4+ T cells from blood. This clonotype was obtained from a woman aged 18-29 years in good health. The DNA of the CDR3 is TGTGCCTGGAGACAGGATAGCAATCAGCCCCAGCATTTT. Translation: CAWRQDSNQPQHF.